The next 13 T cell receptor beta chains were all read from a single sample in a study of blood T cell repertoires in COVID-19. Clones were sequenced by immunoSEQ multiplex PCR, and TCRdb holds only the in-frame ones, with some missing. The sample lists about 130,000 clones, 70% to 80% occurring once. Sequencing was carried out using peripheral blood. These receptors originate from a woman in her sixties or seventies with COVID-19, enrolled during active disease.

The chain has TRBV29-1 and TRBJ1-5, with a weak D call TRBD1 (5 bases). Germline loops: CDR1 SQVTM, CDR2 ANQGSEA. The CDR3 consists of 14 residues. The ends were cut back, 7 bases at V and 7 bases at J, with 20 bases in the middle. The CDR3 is CSARRGGRGQPQHF. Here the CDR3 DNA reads TGCAGCGCCCGGCGGGGGGGGAGAGGACAGCCCCAGCATTTT.

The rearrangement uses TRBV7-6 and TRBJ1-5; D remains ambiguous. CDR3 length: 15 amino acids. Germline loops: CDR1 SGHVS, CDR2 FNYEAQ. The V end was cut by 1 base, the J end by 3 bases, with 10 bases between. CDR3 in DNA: TGTGCCAGCAGCTTAGGAGGTGGTTTCAATCAGCCCCAGCATTTT. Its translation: CASSLGGGFNQPQHF.

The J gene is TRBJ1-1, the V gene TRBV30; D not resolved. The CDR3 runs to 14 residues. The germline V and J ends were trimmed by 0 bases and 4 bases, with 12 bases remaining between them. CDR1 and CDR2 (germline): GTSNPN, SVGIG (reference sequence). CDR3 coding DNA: TGTGCCTGGAGTGTAATGGGAGGGTTCACTGAAGCTTTCTTT. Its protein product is CAWSVMGGFTEAFF.

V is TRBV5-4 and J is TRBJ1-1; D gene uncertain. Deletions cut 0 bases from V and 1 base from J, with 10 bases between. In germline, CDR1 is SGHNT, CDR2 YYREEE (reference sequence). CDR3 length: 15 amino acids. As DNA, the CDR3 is TGTGCCAGCAGCTTGGGGGCCAAGCCGAACACTGAAGCTTTCTTT. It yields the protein CASSLGAKPNTEAFF. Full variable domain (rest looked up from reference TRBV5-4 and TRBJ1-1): ETGVTQSPTHLIKTRGQQVTLRCSSQSGHNTVSWYQQALGQGPQFIFQYYREEENGRGNFPPRFSGLQFPNYSSELNVNALELDDSALYLCASSLGAKPNTEAFFGQGTRLTVV.

CDR3 bases: TGTGCCAGCAGTTACTCGAGGGACAGCGAAAAACTGTTTTTT. Encoded protein: CASSYSRDSEKLFF. This chain joins TRBV6-5 and TRBJ1-4; 7 nucleotides align to TRBD1. The CDR3 loop spans 14 amino acids. The germline CDR1 and CDR2 sequences are MNHEY and SVGAGI. With 0 bases clipped from V and 8 bases from J, the junction kept 3 bases outside the gene matches.

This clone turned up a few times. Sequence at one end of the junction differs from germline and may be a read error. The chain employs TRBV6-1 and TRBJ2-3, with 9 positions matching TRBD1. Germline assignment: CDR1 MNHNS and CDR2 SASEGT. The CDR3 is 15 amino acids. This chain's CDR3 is CASSEDRGRTNTQYF. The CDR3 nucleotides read TGTGCCAGCAGTGAAGACAGGGGGCGCACAAATACGCAGTATTTT.

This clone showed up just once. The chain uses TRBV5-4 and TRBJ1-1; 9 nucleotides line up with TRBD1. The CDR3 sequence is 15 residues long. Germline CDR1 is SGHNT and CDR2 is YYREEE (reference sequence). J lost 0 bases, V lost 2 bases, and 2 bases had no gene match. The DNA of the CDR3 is TGTGCCAGCAGCTTACAGGGGGCCTTGAACACTGAAGCTTTCTTT. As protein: CASSLQGALNTEAFF. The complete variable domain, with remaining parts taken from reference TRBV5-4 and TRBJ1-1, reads ETGVTQSPTHLIKTRGQQVTLRCSSQSGHNTVSWYQQALGQGPQFIFQYYREEENGRGNFPPRFSGLQFPNYSSELNVNALELDDSALYLCASSLQGALNTEAFFGQGTRLTVV.

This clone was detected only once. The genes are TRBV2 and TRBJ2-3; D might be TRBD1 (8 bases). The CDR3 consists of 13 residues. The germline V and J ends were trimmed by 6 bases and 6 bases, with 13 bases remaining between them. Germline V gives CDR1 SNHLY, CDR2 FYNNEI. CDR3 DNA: TGTGCCAGCAGGGACAGGGAGGGGGATACGCAGTATTTT. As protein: CASRDREGDTQYF. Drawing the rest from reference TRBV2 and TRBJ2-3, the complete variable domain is EPEVTQTPSHQVTQMGQEVILRCVPISNHLYFYWYRQILGQKVEFLVSFYNNEISEKSEIFDDQFSVERPDGSNFTLKIRSTKLEDSAMYFCASRDREGDTQYFGPGTRLTVL.

The CDR3 nucleotides are TGTGCCACCAGTGACCCGGGACTAGCGGGTTTTCAAGAGACCCAGTACTTC. Its translation: CATSDPGLAGFQETQYF. The rearrangement joins TRBV24-1 to TRBJ2-5, with TRBD2 matching over 12 bases. Trimming at V came to 4 bases and at J to 2 bases, leaving 7 bases not matched to a gene. Germline loops: CDR1 KGHDR, CDR2 SFDVKD. The CDR3 contains 17 residues.

CDR3 protein: CASSAATGGYGEAFF. Here the CDR3 DNA reads TGTGCCAGCAGTGCCGCGACAGGGGGCTATGGTGAAGCTTTCTTT. The genes are TRBV2 and TRBJ1-1, with 10 bases lining up with TRBD1. The V and J ends lost 4 bases and 7 bases, in that order; junction bases with no gene match: 9. CDR3 size: 15 residues. Germline V gene data show CDR1 as SNHLY and CDR2 as FYNNEI.

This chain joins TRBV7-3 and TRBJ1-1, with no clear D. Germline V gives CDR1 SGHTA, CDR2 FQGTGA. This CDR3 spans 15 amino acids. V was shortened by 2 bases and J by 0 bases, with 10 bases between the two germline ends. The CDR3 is CASSLGQLMNTEAFF. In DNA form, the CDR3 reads TGTGCCAGCAGCTTAGGGCAGCTCATGAACACTGAAGCTTTCTTT.

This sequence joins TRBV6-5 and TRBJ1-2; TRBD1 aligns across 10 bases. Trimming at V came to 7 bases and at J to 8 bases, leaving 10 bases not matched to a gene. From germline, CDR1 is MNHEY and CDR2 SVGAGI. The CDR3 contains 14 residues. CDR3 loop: CASKLRRTGGGYTF. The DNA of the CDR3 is TGTGCCAGCAAGTTACGGCGGACAGGGGGAGGCTACACCTTC.

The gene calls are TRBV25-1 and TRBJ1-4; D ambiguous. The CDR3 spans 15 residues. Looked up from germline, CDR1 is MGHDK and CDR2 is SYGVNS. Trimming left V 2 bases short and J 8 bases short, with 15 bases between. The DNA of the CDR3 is TGTGCCAGCAGTGAACCCCTCGGACTGGGGGAAAAACTGTTTTTT. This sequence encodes CASSEPLGLGEKLFF.